Listed below are T cell receptor beta chains from one sample, sequenced in a study of T cells in Graves' hyperthyroidism and ophthalmopathy. TCRdb recomputed calls from the multiplex PCR reads with MiXCR, one row per CDR3 protein. Seen here are a few hundred thousand distinct CDR3 sequences, 15% to 20% observed once, and the top ten hold about 51%. Sequencing input: blood. Every receptor here comes from a woman in her sixties with Graves' ophthalmopathy. CDR3s include the opening cysteine and the closing phenylalanine or tryptophan. A D gene is named only where the DNA matches it firmly. Only some rows state a clone size, as once, few, many or a class for expanded clones.

>TRBV6-1|many|NA|TRBJ2-1
CASSTNNAEQFF
TGTGCCAGCAGCACAAACAATGCGGAGCAGTTCTTC
>TRBV3-1|NA|NA|TRBJ2-5
CASSQVGGETQYF
TGTGCCAGCAGCCAAGTAGGGGGGGAGACCCAGTACTTC
>TRBV10-3|NA|NA|TRBJ2-5
CAISGTDGTQYF
TGTGCCATCAGTGGGACAGACGGGACCCAGTACTTC
>TRBV12-3/TRBV12-4|NA|TRBD2|TRBJ2-3
CASRLASADTQYF
TGTGCCAGCAGACTAGCGTCGGCGGATACGCAGTATTTT
>TRBV24-1|few|TRBD1|TRBJ2-5
CAASEEQGYEETQYF
TGTGCCGCCAGTGAGGAACAGGGGTACGAGGAGACCCAGTACTTC
>TRBV28|many|NA|TRBJ2-3
CASSPKFGYISTDTQYF
TGTGCCAGCAGTCCGAAGTTCGGGTATATTAGCACAGATACGCAGTATTTT
>TRBV2|many|NA|TRBJ1-1
CASSEEAVQEAFF
TGTGCCAGCAGTGAAGAGGCGGTACAGGAAGCTTTCTTT
>TRBV24-1|few|TRBD1|TRBJ2-2
CATSEAGTGNTGELFF
TGTGCCACCAGTGAAGCCGGGACAGGGAACACCGGGGAGCTGTTTTTT
>TRBV4-3|few|TRBD1|TRBJ2-2
CASSMDRGHGELFF
TGCGCCAGCAGTATGGACAGGGGACACGGGGAGCTGTTTTTT
>TRBV6-2/TRBV6-3|few|TRBD1|TRBJ2-7
CASRYPDRSSYEQYF
TGTGCCAGCAGATATCCGGACAGGTCCTCCTACGAGCAGTACTTC
>TRBV5-5|NA|NA|TRBJ2-5
CASISPFNPETQYF
TGTGCCAGCATCTCCCCCTTCAACCCGGAGACCCAGTACTTC
>TRBV20-1|many|TRBD1|TRBJ2-3
CSAAGQGFFTDTQYF
TGCAGTGCCGCGGGACAGGGGTTTTTCACAGATACGCAGTATTTT
>TRBV27|many|NA|TRBJ2-7
CATIDSAGTYEQYF
TGTGCCACCATTGACAGCGCGGGAACCTACGAGCAGTACTTC
>TRBV10-3|NA|NA|TRBJ1-5
CAISEVGPNQPQHF
TGTGCCATCAGTGAGGTCGGCCCAAATCAGCCCCAGCATTTT
>TRBV11-2|many|NA|TRBJ2-3
CASSRTYRDGDTQYF
TGTGCCAGCAGCCGCACCTACAGGGACGGAGATACGCAGTATTTT
>TRBV15|few|NA|TRBJ2-3
CATSRERVGVTDTQYF
TGTGCCACCAGCAGAGAGAGGGTAGGGGTGACAGATACGCAGTATTTT
>TRBV4-1|NA|NA|TRBJ1-6
CASSQEGLGEGGSPLHF
TGCGCCAGCAGCCAAGAGGGGCTTGGCGAGGGAGGTTCACCCCTCCACTTT
>TRBV7-2|many|NA|TRBJ2-1
CASSLARYYNEQFF
TGTGCCAGCAGCTTAGCAAGATACTACAATGAGCAGTTCTTC
>TRBV28|many|TRBD2|TRBJ2-2
CAGAGGGVTGELFF
TGTGCCGGAGCGGGAGGAGGGGTCACCGGGGAGCTGTTTTTT
>TRBV12-3/TRBV12-4|many|NA|TRBJ2-7
CASSFGTHYEQYF
TGTGCCAGCAGTTTCGGGACCCACTACGAGCAGTACTTC
>TRBV7-2|many|NA|TRBJ2-5
CASSQRRGLQTQYF
TGTGCCAGCAGCCAACGTCGCGGCCTGCAGACCCAGTACTTC
>TRBV5-8|many|TRBD1|TRBJ1-2
CASSDWTGGPYGYTF
TGTGCCAGCAGCGACTGGACAGGGGGCCCGTATGGCTACACCTTC
>TRBV5-1|many|TRBD1|TRBJ2-7
CASSSGQGGYEQYF
TGCGCCAGCAGCTCGGGACAGGGGGGATACGAGCAGTACTTC
>TRBV20-1|NA|TRBD2|TRBJ2-1
CSAPSGGVDEQFF
TGCAGTGCTCCTAGCGGGGGGGTCGATGAGCAGTTCTTC
>TRBV30|once|TRBD1|TRBJ1-6
CAWRLDRGSGNSPLHF
TGTGCCTGGAGGCTCGACAGGGGTTCGGGTAATTCACCCCTCCACTTT
>TRBV29-1|many|NA|TRBJ2-1
CSVEGSGPYNEQFF
TGCAGCGTTGAAGGCAGCGGCCCCTACAATGAGCAGTTCTTC
>TRBV7-2|NA|NA|TRBJ2-5
CASSLELAEETQYF
TGTGCCAGCAGCTTAGAACTAGCTGAAGAGACCCAGTACTTC
>TRBV2|NA|NA|TRBJ2-4
CASSEQQLAKNIQYF
TGTGCCAGCAGTGAACAACAGCTAGCCAAAAACATTCAGTACTTC
>TRBV20-1|many|NA|TRBJ1-1
CSATPDSNTEAFF
TGCAGTGCCACACCCGACTCGAACACTGAAGCTTTCTTT
>TRBV3-1|many|TRBD1|TRBJ1-2
CASSRDLAGGGGYTF
TGTGCCAGCAGCCGCGATCTTGCAGGGGGAGGTGGCTACACCTTC
>TRBV7-9|many|NA|TRBJ2-3
CASSPLGRGSTDTQYF
TGTGCCAGCAGCCCCCTCGGACGGGGGAGCACAGATACGCAGTATTTT
>TRBV29-1|NA|NA|TRBJ2-1
CSVDLSNEQFF
TGCAGCGTTGATTTGTCCAATGAGCAGTTCTTC
>TRBV28|NA|NA|TRBJ1-2
CASSDPGTIYGYTF
TGTGCCAGCAGTGACCCAGGGACCATCTATGGCTACACCTTC
>TRBV7-6|NA|NA|TRBJ2-1
CASSRLRNEQFF
TGTGCCAGCAGCCGCCTCCGGAATGAGCAGTTCTTC
>TRBV6-1|many|TRBD1|TRBJ1-6
CASSEFGDRGASPLHF
TGTGCCAGCAGTGAATTTGGGGACAGGGGTGCTTCACCCCTCCACTTT
>TRBV6-1|many|TRBD1|TRBJ2-7
CASSETPGTGIRYEQYF
TGTGCCAGCAGCGAAACACCCGGGACAGGGATTAGGTACGAGCAGTACTTC
>TRBV3-1|many|NA|TRBJ2-7
CASSQAASYEQYF
TGTGCCAGCAGCCAAGCTGCATCCTACGAGCAGTACTTC
>TRBV27|many|TRBD1|TRBJ1-4
CASSLSRGQGEEKLFF
TGTGCCAGCAGTTTATCCCGGGGACAGGGAGAAGAAAAACTGTTTTTT
>TRBV18|NA|TRBD1|TRBJ1-6
CASSPRGQGNSPLHF
TGTGCCAGCTCACCAAGGGGGCAGGGGAATTCACCCCTCCACTTT
>TRBV4-1|few|TRBD1|TRBJ1-5
CASSPSGRGLGNQPQHF
TGCGCCAGCAGCCCCAGTGGGAGGGGGCTGGGGAATCAGCCCCAGCATTTT
>TRBV29-1|NA|NA|TRBJ2-2
CSVVTENTGELFF
TGCAGCGTTGTAACAGAGAACACCGGGGAGCTGTTTTTT
>TRBV7-3|NA|NA|TRBJ2-1
CASSLMGSSYNEQFF
TGTGCCAGCAGCTTAATGGGGAGCTCCTACAATGAGCAGTTCTTC
>TRBV15|many|TRBD1|TRBJ1-2
CATSITGTGASYGYTF
TGTGCCACCAGTATCACCGGGACAGGGGCTAGCTATGGCTACACCTTC
>TRBV11-2|many|NA|TRBJ2-5
CASSLWGEETQYF
TGTGCCAGCAGCTTATGGGGCGAAGAGACCCAGTACTTC
>TRBV7-8|many|NA|TRBJ2-1
CASSSHAGEQFF
TGTGCCAGCAGCTCCCACGCGGGTGAGCAGTTCTTC
>TRBV20-1|few|NA|TRBJ1-5
CSARDRRQGNQPQHF
TGCAGTGCTAGAGATCGCCGTCAGGGTAACCAGCCCCAGCATTTT
>TRBV3-1|NA|NA|TRBJ2-3
CASSRIQGSTDTQYF
TGTGCCAGCAGCCGGATTCAGGGGTCAACAGATACGCAGTATTTT
>TRBV28|many|NA|TRBJ2-2
CASASGTTYQGNTGELFF
TGTGCCAGCGCCTCCGGGACAACCTACCAAGGGAACACCGGGGAGCTGTTTTTT
>TRBV20-1|many|TRBD2|TRBJ2-3
CSAHDPSGGPDTQYF
TGCAGTGCTCATGATCCTAGCGGGGGGCCAGATACGCAGTATTTT
>TRBV19|many|NA|TRBJ2-5
CASKEAGQETQYF
TGTGCCAGTAAGGAGGCAGGCCAAGAGACCCAGTACTTC
>TRBV6-2/TRBV6-3|few|NA|TRBJ2-7
CASSTGGRPGYEQYF
TGTGCCAGCAGTACCGGGGGCAGGCCGGGCTACGAGCAGTACTTC
>TRBV7-6|few|TRBD1|TRBJ1-2
CASSSPKTGDYTF
TGTGCCAGCAGCTCACCGAAGACAGGGGACTACACCTTC
>TRBV6-1|many|NA|TRBJ1-2
CASRLTGTYGYTF
TGTGCCAGCAGGCTTACAGGTACCTATGGCTACACCTTC